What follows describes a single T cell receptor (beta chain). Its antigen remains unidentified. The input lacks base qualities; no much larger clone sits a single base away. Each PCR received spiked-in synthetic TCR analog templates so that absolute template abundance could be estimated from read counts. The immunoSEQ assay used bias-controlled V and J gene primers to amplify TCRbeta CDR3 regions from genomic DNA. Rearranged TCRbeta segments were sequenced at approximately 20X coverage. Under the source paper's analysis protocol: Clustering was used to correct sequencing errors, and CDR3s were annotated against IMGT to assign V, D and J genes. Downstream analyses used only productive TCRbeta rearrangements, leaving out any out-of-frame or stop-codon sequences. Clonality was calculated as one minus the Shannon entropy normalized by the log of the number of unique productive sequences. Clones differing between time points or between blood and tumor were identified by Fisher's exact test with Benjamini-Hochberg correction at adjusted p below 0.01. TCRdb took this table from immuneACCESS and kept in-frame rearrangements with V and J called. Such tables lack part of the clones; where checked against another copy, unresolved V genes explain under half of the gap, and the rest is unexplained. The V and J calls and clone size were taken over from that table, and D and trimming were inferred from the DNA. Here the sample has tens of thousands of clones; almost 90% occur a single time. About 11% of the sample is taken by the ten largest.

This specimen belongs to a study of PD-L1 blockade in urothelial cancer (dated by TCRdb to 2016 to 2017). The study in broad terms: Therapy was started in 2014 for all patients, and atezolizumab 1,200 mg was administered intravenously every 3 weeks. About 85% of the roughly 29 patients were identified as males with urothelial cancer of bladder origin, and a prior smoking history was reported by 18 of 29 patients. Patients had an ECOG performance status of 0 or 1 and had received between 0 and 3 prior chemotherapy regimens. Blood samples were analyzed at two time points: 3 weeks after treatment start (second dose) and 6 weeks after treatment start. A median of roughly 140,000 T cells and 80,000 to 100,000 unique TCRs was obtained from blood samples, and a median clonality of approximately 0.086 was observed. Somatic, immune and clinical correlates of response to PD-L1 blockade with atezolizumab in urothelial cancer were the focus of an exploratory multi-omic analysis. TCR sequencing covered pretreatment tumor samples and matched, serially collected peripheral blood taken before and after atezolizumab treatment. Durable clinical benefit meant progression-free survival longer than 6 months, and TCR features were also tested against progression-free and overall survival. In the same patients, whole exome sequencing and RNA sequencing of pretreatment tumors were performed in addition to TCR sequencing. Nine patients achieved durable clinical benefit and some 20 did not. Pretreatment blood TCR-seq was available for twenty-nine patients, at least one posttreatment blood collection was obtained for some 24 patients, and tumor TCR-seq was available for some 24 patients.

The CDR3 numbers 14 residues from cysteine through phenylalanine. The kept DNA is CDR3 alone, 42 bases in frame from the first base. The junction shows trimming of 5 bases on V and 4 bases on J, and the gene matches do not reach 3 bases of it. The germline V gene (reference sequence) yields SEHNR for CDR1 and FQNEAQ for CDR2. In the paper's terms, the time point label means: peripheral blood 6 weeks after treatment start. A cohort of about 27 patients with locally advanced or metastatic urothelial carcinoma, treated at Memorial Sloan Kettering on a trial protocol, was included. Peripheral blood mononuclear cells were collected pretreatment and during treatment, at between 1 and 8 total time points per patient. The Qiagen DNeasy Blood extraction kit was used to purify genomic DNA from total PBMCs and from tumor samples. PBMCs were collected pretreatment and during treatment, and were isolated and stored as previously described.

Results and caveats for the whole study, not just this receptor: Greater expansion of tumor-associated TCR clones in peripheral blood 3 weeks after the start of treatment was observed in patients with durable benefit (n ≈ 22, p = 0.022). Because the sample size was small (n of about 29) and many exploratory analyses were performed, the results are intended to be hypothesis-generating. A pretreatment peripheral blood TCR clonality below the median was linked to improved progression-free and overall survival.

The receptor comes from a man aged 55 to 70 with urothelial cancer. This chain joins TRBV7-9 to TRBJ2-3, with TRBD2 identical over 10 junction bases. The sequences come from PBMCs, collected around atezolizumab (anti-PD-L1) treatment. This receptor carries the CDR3 CASSPGTSADTQYF. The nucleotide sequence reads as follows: TGTGCCAGCAGCCCAGGGACTAGCGCAGATACGCAGTATTTT.